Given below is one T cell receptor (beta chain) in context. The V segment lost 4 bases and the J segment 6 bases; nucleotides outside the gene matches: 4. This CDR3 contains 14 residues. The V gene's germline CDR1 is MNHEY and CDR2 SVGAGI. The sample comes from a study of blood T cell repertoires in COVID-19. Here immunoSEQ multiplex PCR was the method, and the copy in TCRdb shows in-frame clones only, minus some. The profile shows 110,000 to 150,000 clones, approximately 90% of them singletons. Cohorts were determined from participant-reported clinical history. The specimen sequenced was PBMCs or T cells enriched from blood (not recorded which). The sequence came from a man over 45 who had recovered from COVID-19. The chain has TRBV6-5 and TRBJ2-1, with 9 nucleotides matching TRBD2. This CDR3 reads CASSSREGVNEQFF. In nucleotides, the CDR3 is TGTGCCAGCAGTTCGCGGGAGGGCGTCAATGAGCAGTTCTTC.